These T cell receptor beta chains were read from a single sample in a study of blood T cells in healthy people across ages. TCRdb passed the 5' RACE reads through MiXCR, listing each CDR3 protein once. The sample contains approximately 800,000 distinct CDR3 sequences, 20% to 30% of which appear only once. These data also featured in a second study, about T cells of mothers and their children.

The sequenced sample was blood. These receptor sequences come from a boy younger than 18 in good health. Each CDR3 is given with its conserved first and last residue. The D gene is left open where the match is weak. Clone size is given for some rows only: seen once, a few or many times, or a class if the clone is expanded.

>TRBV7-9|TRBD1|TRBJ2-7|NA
CASSLVRVGTGEVYEQYF
TGTGCCAGCAGCTTAGTAAGGGTCGGGACAGGGGAGGTCTACGAGCAGTACTTC
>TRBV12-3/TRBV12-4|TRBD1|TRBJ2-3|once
CASSFPRQGADTQYF
TGTGCCAGCAGTTTTCCTCGACAGGGGGCAGATACGCAGTATTTT
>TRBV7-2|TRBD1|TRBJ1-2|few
CASSSTGGSRHGYTF
TGTGCCAGCAGCTCAACAGGGGGGAGCCGCCATGGCTACACCTTC
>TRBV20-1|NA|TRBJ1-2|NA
CSARGPGADYGYTF
TGCAGTGCTAGGGGCCCTGGGGCCGATTATGGCTACACCTTC
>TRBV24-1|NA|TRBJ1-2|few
CATSDWAGSSYTF
TGTGCCACCAGTGATTGGGCAGGGTCGAGCTACACCTTC
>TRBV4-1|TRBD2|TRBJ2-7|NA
CASSQDQRTRFAYYEQYF
TGCGCCAGCAGCCAAGATCAGAGGACTAGGTTCGCCTACTACGAGCAGTACTTC
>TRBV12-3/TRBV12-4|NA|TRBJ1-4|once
CASMSRGFKEKLFF
TGTGCCAGCATGAGTCGGGGGTTTAAGGAAAAACTGTTTTTT
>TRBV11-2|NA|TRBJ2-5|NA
CASSLETLPETQYF
TGTGCCAGCAGCTTAGAGACCCTGCCAGAGACCCAGTACTTC
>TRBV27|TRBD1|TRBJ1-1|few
CASSRGQGRGTEAFF
TGTGCCAGCAGTAGGGGACAGGGGCGCGGCACTGAAGCTTTCTTT
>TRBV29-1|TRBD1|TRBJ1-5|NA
CSAEDRSGPQHF
TGCAGCGCCGAGGACAGGAGCGGGCCCCAGCATTTT
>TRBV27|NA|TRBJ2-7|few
CASGAPQQYF
TGTGCCTCGGGCGCTCCGCAGCAGTACTTC
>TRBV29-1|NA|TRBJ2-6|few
CSVEDLAGANVLTF
TGCAGCGTTGAAGACCTGGCTGGGGCCAACGTCCTGACTTTC
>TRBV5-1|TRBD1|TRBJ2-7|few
CASSFATGGRYEQYF
TGCGCCAGCAGCTTTGCGACAGGGGGGCGATACGAGCAGTACTTC
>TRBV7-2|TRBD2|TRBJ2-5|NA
CASSLTGGRVLQETQYF
TGTGCCAGCAGCTTAACGGGGGGTCGTGTATTGCAAGAGACCCAGTACTTC
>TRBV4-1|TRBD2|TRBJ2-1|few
CASSQDSGGDNEQFF
TGCGCCAGCAGCCAAGACAGCGGGGGGGACAATGAGCAGTTCTTC
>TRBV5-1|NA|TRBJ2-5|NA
CASSPTLRYSIQETQYF
TGCGCCAGCAGCCCCACCCTCAGATACAGCATCCAAGAGACCCAGTACTTC
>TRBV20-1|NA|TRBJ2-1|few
CSARDPGRGQQFF
TGCAGTGCTAGAGATCCGGGACGGGGTCAGCAGTTCTTC
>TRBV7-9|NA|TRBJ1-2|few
CASSLWTGAGDGYTF
TGTGCCAGCAGCTTATGGACCGGGGCAGGAGATGGCTACACCTTC
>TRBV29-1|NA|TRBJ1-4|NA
CSVDGSNEKLFF
TGCAGCGTTGACGGGAGTAATGAAAAACTGTTTTTT
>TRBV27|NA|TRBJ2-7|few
CASSLQPRVYEQYF
TGTGCCAGCAGTCTACAACCAAGGGTTTACGAGCAGTACTTC
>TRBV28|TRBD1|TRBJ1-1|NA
CASSLRTGTAFF
TGTGCCAGCAGTTTGCGGACAGGGACAGCTTTCTTT
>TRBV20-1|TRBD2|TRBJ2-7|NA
CSARTSGRREQYF
TGCAGTGCTAGGACTAGCGGCAGGAGGGAGCAGTACTTC
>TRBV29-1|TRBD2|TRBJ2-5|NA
CSVEDPGWRGETQYF
TGCAGCGTTGAAGATCCGGGTTGGCGGGGGGAGACCCAGTACTTC
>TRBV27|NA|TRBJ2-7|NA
CASSLRTDLPYEQYF
TGTGCCAGCAGTCTGCGGACAGATCTCCCCTACGAGCAGTACTTC
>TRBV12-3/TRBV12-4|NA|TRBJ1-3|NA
CASSYAGPRSGNTIYF
TGTGCCAGCAGTTACGCCGGGCCTAGGTCGGGAAACACCATATATTTT
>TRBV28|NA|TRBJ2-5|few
CASSFQAETQYF
TGTGCCAGCAGTTTCCAAGCGGAGACCCAGTACTTC
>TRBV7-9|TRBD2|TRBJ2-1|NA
CASSLSGGSLSSYNEQFF
TGTGCCAGCAGCTTAAGCGGGGGTTCCCTAAGCTCCTACAATGAGCAGTTCTTC
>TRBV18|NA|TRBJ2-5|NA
CASSPLPLRSGPETQYF
TGTGCCAGCTCACCCCTCCCGTTGCGCTCCGGGCCAGAGACCCAGTACTTC
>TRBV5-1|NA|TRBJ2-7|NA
CASSLAFGDYEQYF
TGCGCCAGCAGCTTGGCGTTTGGGGATTACGAGCAGTACTTC
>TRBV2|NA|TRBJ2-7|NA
CASRSRTVSNQGHEQYF
TGTGCCAGCAGATCCCGGACAGTCTCTAACCAAGGGCACGAGCAGTACTTC
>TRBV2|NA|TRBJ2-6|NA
CATMGKLTSGANVLTF
TGTGCCACAATGGGGAAACTAACCTCTGGGGCCAACGTCCTGACTTTC
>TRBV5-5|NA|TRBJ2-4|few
CASSLTPQNIQYF
TGTGCCAGCAGCTTGACACCCCAGAACATTCAGTACTTC
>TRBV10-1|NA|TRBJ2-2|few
CASRSPDTGELFF
TGCGCCAGCAGGAGTCCCGACACCGGGGAGCTGTTTTTT
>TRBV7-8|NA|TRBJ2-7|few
CASSLERLEQYF
TGTGCCAGCAGCTTAGAGAGGCTAGAGCAGTACTTC
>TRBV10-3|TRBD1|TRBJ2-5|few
CATLQGTYQETQYF
TGTGCCACCCTACAGGGGACCTACCAAGAGACCCAGTACTTC
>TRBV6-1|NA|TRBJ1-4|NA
CASTPWAVEVSGFNEKLFF
TGTGCCAGCACCCCCTGGGCAGTTGAGGTCTCGGGGTTTAATGAAAAACTGTTTTTT
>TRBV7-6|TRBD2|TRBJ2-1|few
CASSSGEGEQFF
TGTGCCAGCAGCTCGGGGGAGGGTGAGCAGTTCTTC
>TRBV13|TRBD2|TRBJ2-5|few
CASSLRGGLAGVETQYF
TGTGCCAGCAGCTTAAGAGGGGGACTAGCGGGGGTTGAGACCCAGTACTTC
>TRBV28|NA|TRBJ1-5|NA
CASRYSSRNQPQRF
TGTGCCAGCAGATACAGCTCTAGAAATCAGCCCCAGCGTTTT
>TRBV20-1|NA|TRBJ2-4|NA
CSARGQLAKNIQYF
TGCAGTGCTAGAGGTCAATTAGCCAAAAACATTCAGTACTTC
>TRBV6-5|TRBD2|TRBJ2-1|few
CASNYDGGRNEQFF
TGTGCCAGCAATTACGACGGGGGGAGGAATGAGCAGTTCTTC
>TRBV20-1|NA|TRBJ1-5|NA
CSAGKRHGTNQPQHF
TGCAGTGCGGGGAAACGCCACGGCACAAATCAGCCCCAGCATTTT
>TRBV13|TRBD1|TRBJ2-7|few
CASSPDRVNEQYF
TGTGCCAGCAGCCCCGACAGGGTCAACGAGCAGTACTTC
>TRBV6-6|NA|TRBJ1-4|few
CASTDQGSEKLFF
TGTGCCAGCACCGACCAGGGGAGCGAAAAACTGTTTTTT
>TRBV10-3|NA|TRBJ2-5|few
CAITKNDQETQYF
TGTGCCATCACCAAGAACGACCAAGAGACCCAGTACTTC
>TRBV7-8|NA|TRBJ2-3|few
CASSLLQAQYF
TGTGCCAGCAGCTTACTCCAGGCGCAGTATTTT
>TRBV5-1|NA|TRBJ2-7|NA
CASSSEREQYF
TGCGCCAGCAGCTCTGAGCGCGAGCAGTACTTC
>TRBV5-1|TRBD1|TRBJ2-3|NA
CASSWPGRGRDTQYF
TGCGCCAGCAGCTGGCCAGGCAGGGGGCGGGATACGCAGTATTTT
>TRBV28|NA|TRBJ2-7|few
CASSFGAEQYF
TGTGCCAGCAGTTTTGGGGCCGAGCAGTACTTC
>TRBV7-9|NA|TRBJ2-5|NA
CASSLMGRNQETQYF
TGTGCCAGCAGCTTAATGGGACGGAATCAAGAGACCCAGTACTTC
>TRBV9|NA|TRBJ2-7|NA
CASSVGGSSSYEQYF
TGTGCCAGCAGCGTAGGGGGCTCGAGCTCCTACGAGCAGTACTTC
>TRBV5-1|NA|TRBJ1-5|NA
CASKKTGNSNQPQHF
TGCGCCAGCAAGAAGACAGGCAATAGCAATCAGCCCCAGCATTTT
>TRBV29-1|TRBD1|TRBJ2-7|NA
CSINPTGSSYEQYF
TGCAGCATAAATCCGACAGGGAGCTCCTACGAGCAGTACTTC
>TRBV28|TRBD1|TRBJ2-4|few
CASIADREAKNIQYF
TGTGCCAGCATAGCCGACAGGGAAGCCAAAAACATTCAGTACTTC
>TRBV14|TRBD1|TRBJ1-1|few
CASSQVAGGYTEAFF
TGTGCCAGCAGCCAAGTGGCAGGGGGATACACTGAAGCTTTCTTT